This TCR beta chain comes out of a study of memory CD4+ T cells and cytomegalovirus serostatus. The CDR3 contains 15 residues. Germline V lookup: CDR1 SGHNT, CDR2 YYREEE (reference sequence). The trim removed 1 base at V and 0 bases at J, leaving 0 bases unmatched. TCRdb keeps only in-frame clones here, not all; method: immunoSEQ multiplex PCR. The sample lists about 59,000 clones; roughly 81% were seen once. Single viable CD3+CD4+CD8-CD45RO+ cells were sorted as the memory CD4+ T cells. This receptor was identified in an adult in good health and CMV-seronegative. The chain is built from TRBV5-4 and TRBJ2-2, with 7 bases that match TRBD1. What was sequenced was memory CD4+ T cells from blood. The DNA for the CDR3 is TGTGCCAGCAGCTTGACAGGGGCGAACACCGGGGAGCTGTTTTTT. Translating gives CASSLTGANTGELFF.